This T cell receptor beta chain was sequenced in a study of T cell changes during pregnancy in multiple sclerosis. The method was immunoSEQ multiplex PCR; TCRdb's version includes in-frame clones alone and lacks a portion of them. The sample lists under 70,000 clones; 85% to 95% were seen once. This clone was detected once. This CDR3 is 14 amino acids long. The V gene end was trimmed by 3 bases and the J gene end by 5 bases; junction bases not matched to a gene: 7. CDR1 and CDR2 (germline): GTSNPN, SVGIG (reference sequence). The receptor was isolated from a female donor in good health, enrolled as a control in a pregnancy study. Sequenced here: peripheral blood, sampled in the third trimester of pregnancy. This chain connects TRBV30 to TRBJ1-3, with 7 bases fitting TRBD1. The CDR3 DNA is TGTGCCTGGAGAGCAGGGGGTGGGAGAAACACCATATATTTT. Protein sequence: CAWRAGGGRNTIYF.